The subject of this entry is one T cell receptor beta chain. Source study methods: It was from reference gene primer amplification that nucleated cell counts were estimated. TCRdb's table, derived via immunoSEQ multiplex PCR, lists solely in-frame clones and lacks some. Clone size and V and J calls were adopted from that table, with D and trimming inferred from the DNA. The data show 55,000 to 65,000 clones, roughly 87% seen once. This sample is drawn from a study of blood T cell repertoires in COVID-19. Overall study context: Sites in the United States, Italy and Spain provided acute and convalescent COVID-19 samples. In each case, the material was cDNA or gDNA derived from T cells, B-cell-depleted T cells, or PBMCs.

The CDR3 covers 16 residues. V gave up 5 bases and J gave up 5 bases; unmatched junction bases: 11. CDR1 SNHLY and CDR2 FYNNEI come from the germline V gene. Sequences were obtained from peripheral blood. The chain joins TRBV2 to TRBJ2-5, with TRBD2 matching over 10 bases. This receptor was identified in a human donor with acute or convalescent COVID-19. The donor label of this sample is uncertain. The CDR3 here is CASSPRSGRARETQYF. CDR3 sequence (DNA): TGTGCCAGCAGTCCAAGGAGCGGGAGGGCCCGGGAGACCCAGTACTTC. Full variable domain (missing parts from reference TRBV2 and TRBJ2-5): EPEVTQTPSHQVTQMGQEVILRCVPISNHLYFYWYRQILGQKVEFLVSFYNNEISEKSEIFDDQFSVERPDGSNFTLKIRSTKLEDSAMYFCASSPRSGRARETQYFGPGTRLLVL.